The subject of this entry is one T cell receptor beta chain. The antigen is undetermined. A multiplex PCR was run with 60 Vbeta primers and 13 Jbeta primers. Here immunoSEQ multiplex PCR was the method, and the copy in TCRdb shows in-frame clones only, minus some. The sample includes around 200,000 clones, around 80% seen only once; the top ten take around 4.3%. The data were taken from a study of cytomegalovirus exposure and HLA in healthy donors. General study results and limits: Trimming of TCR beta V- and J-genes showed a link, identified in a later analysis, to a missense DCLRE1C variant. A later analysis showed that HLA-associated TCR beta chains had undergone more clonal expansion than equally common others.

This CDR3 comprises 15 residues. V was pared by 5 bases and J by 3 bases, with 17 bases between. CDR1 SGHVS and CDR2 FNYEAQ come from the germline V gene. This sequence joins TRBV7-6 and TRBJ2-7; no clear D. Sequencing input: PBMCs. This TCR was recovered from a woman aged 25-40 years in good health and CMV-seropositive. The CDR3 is CASSPSRSRYYEQYF. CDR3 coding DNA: TGTGCCAGCAGCCCTTCGAGGAGCAGATACTACGAGCAGTACTTC.